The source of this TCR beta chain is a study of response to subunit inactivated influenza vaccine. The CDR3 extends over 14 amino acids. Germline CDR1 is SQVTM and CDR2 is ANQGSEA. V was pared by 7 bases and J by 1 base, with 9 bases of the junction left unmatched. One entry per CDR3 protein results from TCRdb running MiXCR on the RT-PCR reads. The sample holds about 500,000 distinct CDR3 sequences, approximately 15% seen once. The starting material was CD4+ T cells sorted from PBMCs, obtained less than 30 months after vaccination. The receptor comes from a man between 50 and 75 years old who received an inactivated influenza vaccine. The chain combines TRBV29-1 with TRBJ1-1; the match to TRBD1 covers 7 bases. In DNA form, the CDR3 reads TGCAGCGGGGGCAGACAGGGAACGAACACTGAAGCTTTCTTT. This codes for CSGGRQGTNTEAFF.